This T cell receptor beta chain was captured in a study of shared clonotypes between healthy human individuals. V was pared by 6 bases and J by 2 bases, with 11 bases between. Germline values: CDR1 SNHLY, CDR2 FYNNEI. There are 15 residues in the CDR3. Whole-study findings and limits: The generation probabilities recorded for non-shared clonotypes fell below those of clonotypes shared by all four donors.

Profiled with immunoSEQ multiplex PCR; TCRdb holds only in-frame clones, not every one. The data hold a few million clones, with around nine tenths observed a single time. In regard to this clone: As yet, its antigen is unknown.

The chain is built from TRBV2 and TRBJ1-6, with D hard to call. The TCR originated in a young man in good health. The sample taken for sequencing was naive CD4+ T cells sorted from blood. The subset was: CD45RA+ positively selected. Written as DNA, the CDR3 is TGTGCCAGCAGGACGGACGTAACCTATAATTCACCCCTCCACTTT. As protein: CASRTDVTYNSPLHF. Together with reference TRBV2 and TRBJ1-6, the CDR3 gives the full variable domain: EPEVTQTPSHQVTQMGQEVILRCVPISNHLYFYWYRQILGQKVEFLVSFYNNEISEKSEIFDDQFSVERPDGSNFTLKIRSTKLEDSAMYFCASRTDVTYNSPLHFGNGTRLTVT.